The 4 T cell receptor beta chains presented below share a single source sample, sequenced in a study of cytomegalovirus exposure and HLA in healthy donors. The study ran its PCR with 60 Vbeta and 13 Jbeta primers. Clones were read by immunoSEQ multiplex PCR, and TCRdb kept only the in-frame ones, dropping some. This sample yields over 150,000 clones, of which around four fifths are seen a single time; 7.4% belongs to the top ten. Sequences were obtained from PBMCs. Receptor source: a male donor in good health and CMV-seropositive.

This clone was seen a single time. The CDR3 sequence: CASSLYPRGHNEKLFF. CDR3 DNA: TGTGCCAGCAGCTTATACCCGAGAGGGCATAATGAAAAACTGTTTTTT. The V call is TRBV7-2, the J call TRBJ1-4; D unclear. The germline V gene has CDR1 SGHTA and CDR2 FQGNSA. Trimming removed 2 bases from V and 4 bases from J, with 14 bases in between. CDR3 length equals 16 residues.

This chain links TRBV13 with TRBJ2-5; D is uncertain. The DNA end favors TRBJ2-7, so the J call may be wrong. CDR3 length equals 12 residues. Germline values: CDR1 PRHDT, CDR2 FYEKMQ (reference sequence). CDR3 in DNA: TGTGCCAGCAGCGGTCAAAGTGCCGAGCAGTACTTC. Translation gives CASSGQSAEQYF.

In its sample, this clone was seen once. The chain recombines TRBV6-1 with TRBJ2-1; TRBD1 matches at 7 bases. Unmatched junction bases numbered 11, after V lost 8 bases and J lost 4 bases. The germline CDR1 and CDR2 sequences are MNHNS and SASEGT. This CDR3 is built from 15 residues. Here the CDR3 DNA reads TGTGCCAGCCTTATTGACAGGGTGGGTTACAATGAGCAGTTCTTC. Encoded protein: CASLIDRVGYNEQFF.

The V gene is TRBV9, the J gene TRBJ2-3, with 11 nucleotides matching TRBD2. J gave up 1 base and V 2 bases, and 9 bases lay outside the gene matches. The germline V gene has CDR1 SGDLS and CDR2 YYNGEE. This CDR3 contains 18 residues. CDR3 residues: CASSVGLAEILGTDTQYF. CDR3 in DNA: TGTGCCAGCAGCGTGGGACTAGCGGAGATCCTGGGCACAGATACGCAGTATTTT.